The sequence of this T cell receptor (beta chain) was determined in a study of PD-1 blockade in classical Hodgkin lymphoma. As to time point: cycle 4 day 1 (C4D1), after 6 weeks of nivolumab. Each of the patients experienced relapse following autologous stem cell transplantation, and their brentuximab vedotin exposure differed. Magnetic depletion of unwanted cells isolated CD4+ T cells from thawed PBMCs. The CDR3 is 13 residues long. Trimming shortened V by 2 bases and J by 4 bases, and 6 bases separated the two germline ends. CDR1 and CDR2 (germline): MDHEN, SYDVKM. Profiled with immunoSEQ multiplex PCR; TCRdb holds only in-frame clones, not every one. The sample includes 15,000 to 20,000 clones, over 80% of them seen just once.

Specimen: CD4+ T cells from blood, collected before the fourth cycle of nivolumab. The chain couples TRBV28 to TRBJ1-5; D gene uncertain. The origin of this receptor is a human donor with classical Hodgkin lymphoma. The CDR3 spells CASSLLGNQPQHF. CDR3 in DNA: TGTGCCAGCAGTTTACTAGGGAATCAGCCCCAGCATTTT.